Following are 26 T cell receptor beta chains from one sample sequenced in a study of technical replicates of blood from a handful of donors. The table came from immunoSEQ multiplex PCR; TCRdb's copy has only in-frame clones and leaves some out. Of more than 70,000 clones in the sample, around 92% were seen once. Specimen: T cells isolated from PBMCs. The source is a human donor in good health.

Here the CDR3 reads CASSLTSPGLAPNEQFF. The CDR3 DNA is TGTGCCAGCTCACTCACCTCCCCGGGACTAGCGCCCAATGAGCAGTTCTTC. The genes are TRBV18 and TRBJ2-1, with 10 bases identical to TRBD2. The CDR3 spans 17 residues. Trimming cost V 4 bases and J 6 bases; bases outside gene matches: 12. CDR1 KGHSH and CDR2 LQKENI come from the germline V gene.

This clone was recorded only once. The chain links TRBV19 to TRBJ2-3; 9 bases line up with TRBD1. CDR3 length equals 16 residues. J lost 2 bases, V lost 5 bases, and 8 bases had no gene match. Germline CDR1 reads LNHDA; CDR2 reads SQIVND (reference sequence). CDR3 DNA: TGTGCCAGTAGTTCCGGGACAGGGATCAACACAGATACGCAGTATTTT. Protein: CASSSGTGINTDTQYF.

The chain joins TRBV2 to TRBJ1-4, with a possible D match to TRBD1 (5 bases). The V and J ends lost 5 bases and 8 bases respectively, with 15 bases between them. This CDR3 has 14 residues. Germline V gene data show CDR1 as SNHLY and CDR2 as FYNNEI. The CDR3 spells CASSFSGPEEKLFF. The CDR3, as DNA: TGTGCCAGCAGTTTTTCAGGGCCGGAGGAAAAACTGTTTTTT.

The rearrangement uses TRBV4-1 and TRBJ2-3; D call uncertain. The CDR3 is 13 residues long. CDR1 MGHRA and CDR2 YSYEKL come from the germline V gene. V was shortened by 1 base and J by 5 bases, with 7 bases between the two germline ends. The CDR3 protein is CASSQATGDTQYF. CDR3 coding DNA: TGCGCCAGCAGCCAAGCAACGGGAGATACGCAGTATTTT.

J is TRBJ2-3 and V is TRBV10-3, with no clear D. CDR1 and CDR2 from the germline V gene are ENHRY and SYGVKD. The ends were cut back, 2 bases at V and 4 bases at J, with 4 bases in the middle. CDR3 length: 12 residues. Here the CDR3 reads CAISERADTQYF. CDR3 coding DNA: TGTGCCATCAGTGAGAGAGCAGATACGCAGTATTTT.

The CDR3 DNA follows: TGTGCCAGCAGCCCGAGCGGCTCCTATAATTCACCCCTCCACTTT. This gives the protein CASSPSGSYNSPLHF. This rearrangement joins TRBV7-9 to TRBJ1-6; D remains unclear. V was cut by 5 bases and J by 0 bases, with 8 bases left in between. The CDR3 runs to 15 residues. The germline V gene encodes CDR1 SEHNR and CDR2 FQNEAQ (reference sequence).

The rearrangement links TRBV4-2 to TRBJ2-6; no reliable D call. The CDR3 contains 15 residues. Germline CDR1 reads LGHNA; CDR2 reads YNFKEQ. V was clipped by 4 bases and J by 1 base, with 8 bases between them. The CDR3 is CASSPQTSGANVLTF. The DNA of the CDR3 is TGTGCCAGCAGCCCTCAGACATCTGGGGCCAACGTCCTGACTTTC.

The gene calls are TRBV9 and TRBJ1-1; D unresolved. Germline-derived CDR1 and CDR2 are SGDLS and YYNGEE. V lost 0 bases and J lost 0, with 6 bases in between. The CDR3 is 14 amino acids. This CDR3 is CASSVGNLNTEAFF. The CDR3 region has the DNA TGTGCCAGCAGCGTAGGAAACTTGAACACTGAAGCTTTCTTT.

This clone has just one count. This chain links TRBV4-1 with TRBJ1-5, with 8 bases aligning to TRBD1. The CDR3 is made up of 15 amino acids. The germline CDR1 and CDR2 sequences are MGHRA and YSYEKL. The V segment lost 3 bases and the J segment 6 bases; nucleotides outside the gene matches: 7. CDR3 nucleotide sequence: TGCGCCAGCAGCCACGCGGACAGGGAGGGTCAGCCCCAGCATTTT. Translation: CASSHADREGQPQHF.

The rearrangement joins TRBV18 to TRBJ2-3; D gene uncertain. Germline V gene lookup returns CDR1 KGHSH and CDR2 LQKENI. This CDR3 has 14 residues. V was trimmed by 2 bases and J by 2 bases, leaving 8 bases between them. The DNA for the CDR3 is TGTGCCAGCTCACCAGGCTTTCTCACAGATACGCAGTATTTT. As protein: CASSPGFLTDTQYF.

The gene calls are TRBV7-9 and TRBJ1-3; TRBD1 aligns across 7 bases. The CDR3 is made up of 16 amino acids. The J segment lost 2 bases and the V segment lost 2 bases, leaving 6 bases of the junction unmatched. Germline V lookup: CDR1 SEHNR, CDR2 FQNEAQ (reference sequence). Here the CDR3 reads CASSLKGALTGNTIYF. CDR3 DNA sequence: TGTGCCAGCAGCTTAAAGGGGGCGCTTACTGGAAACACCATATATTTT. The full variable domain, its missing parts supplied by reference TRBV7-9 and TRBJ1-3, is DTGVSQNPRHKITKRGQNVTFRCDPISEHNRLYWYRQTLGQGPEFLTYFQNEAQLEKSRLLSDRFSAERPKGSFSTLEIQRTEQGDSAMYLCASSLKGALTGNTIYFGEGSWLTVV.

The chain combines TRBV4-1 with TRBJ1-6; D may be TRBD1 (6 bases). Germline CDR1 and CDR2: MGHRA and YSYEKL. Trimming took off 6 bases at V and 7 bases at J, with 13 bases between the two ends. The CDR3 extends over 14 amino acids. The CDR3 nucleotides read TGCGCCAGCAGTAGAGGACAGTCCAATTCACCCCTCCACTTT. Protein product: CASSRGQSNSPLHF.

This rearrangement joins TRBV5-1 to TRBJ2-7, with D perhaps matching TRBD1 (6 bases). V dropped 5 bases and J dropped 1 base, with 10 bases sitting between them. Germline V lookup: CDR1 SGHRS, CDR2 YFSETQ. The CDR3 has 13 amino acids. CDR3 region: CASRSGTSYEQYF. The CDR3 DNA reads TGCGCCAGCAGGTCGGGGACATCCTACGAGCAGTACTTC.

The CDR3 nucleotides are TGTGCCAGCAAACAGGGTTTCCAAGAGACCCAGTACTTC. Amino acids: CASKQGFQETQYF. This sequence joins TRBV28 and TRBJ2-5, with D tentatively TRBD1 (6 bases). With 7 bases removed from V and 1 base from J, the gap between germline ends came to 10 bases. The CDR3 loop spans 13 amino acids. Looked up from germline, CDR1 is MDHEN and CDR2 is SYDVKM.

V and J are TRBV6-5 and TRBJ2-1, with D hard to call. This CDR3 is built from 14 residues. The germline V gene has CDR1 MNHEY and CDR2 SVGAGI. Trimming removed 4 bases from V and 4 bases from J, with 11 bases in between. This CDR3 is CASSSSLAYNEQFF. The DNA for the CDR3 is TGTGCCAGCAGTTCCTCCTTAGCTTACAATGAGCAGTTCTTC.

The chain carries TRBV5-4 and TRBJ1-1; D is undetermined. Trimming shortened V by 1 base and J by 0 bases, and 10 bases separated the two germline ends. Germline CDR1 is SGHNT and CDR2 is YYREEE (reference sequence). The CDR3 covers 15 residues. CDR3 bases: TGTGCCAGCAGCTTGCTCGGGCGGGTGAACACTGAAGCTTTCTTT. Translated: CASSLLGRVNTEAFF.

A few counts support this clone. The V call is TRBV30, the J call TRBJ2-1; D remains ambiguous. V lost 0 bases, J lost 12 bases, and 9 bases lay in between. Germline V gene lookup returns CDR1 GTSNPN and CDR2 SVGIG (reference sequence). The CDR3 loop spans 11 amino acids. The CDR3 region has the DNA TGTGCCTGGAGTGTATCCTCGCGGCAGTTCTTC. This translates into CAWSVSSRQFF. Supplemented by reference TRBV30 and TRBJ2-1, the full variable domain reads SQTIHQWPATLVQPVGSPLSLECTVEGTSNPNLYWYRQAAGRGLQLLFYSVGIGQISSEVPQNLSASRPQDRQFILSSKKLLLSDSGFYLCAWSVSSRQFFGPGTRLTVL.

V and J are TRBV6-5 and TRBJ2-7; D is possibly TRBD1 (6 bases). This CDR3 has 14 residues. Germline assignment: CDR1 MNHEY and CDR2 SVGAGI. Trimming shortened V by 0 bases and J by 3 bases, and 9 bases separated the two germline ends. Written as DNA, the CDR3 is TGTGCCAGCAGTTACTCAGGACAGTTCTACGAGCAGTACTTC. Translated, it gives CASSYSGQFYEQYF.

This clone was seen a handful of times. This rearrangement joins TRBV28 to TRBJ2-7; 10 bases fit TRBD2. The CDR3 spans 15 residues. The germline V gene encodes CDR1 MDHEN and CDR2 SYDVKM. With 5 bases clipped from V and 5 bases from J, the junction kept 9 bases outside the gene matches. CDR3 nucleotide sequence: TGTGCCAGCAGTGGATCTAGCGGGAGCGGCAACGAGCAGTACTTC. Its protein product is CASSGSSGSGNEQYF.

The chain links TRBV6-1 to TRBJ2-7; tentative D call: TRBD1 (5 bases). The germline V gene encodes CDR1 MNHNS and CDR2 SASEGT. This CDR3 is built from 13 residues. Trimming shortened V by 7 bases and J by 2 bases, and 12 bases separated the two germline ends. The CDR3 reads CASIVGAPYEQYF. CDR3 DNA: TGTGCCAGCATCGTAGGGGCCCCCTACGAGCAGTACTTC.

The chain uses TRBV5-4 and TRBJ1-1, with 9 bases identical to TRBD1. Germline-derived CDR1 and CDR2 are SGHNT and YYREEE (reference sequence). The CDR3 totals 15 residues. V gave up 4 bases and J gave up 2 bases; unmatched junction bases: 6. In DNA, the CDR3 is TGTGCCAGCAGCCCGGGACAGGGCCCTAACACTGAAGCTTTCTTT. Amino acids: CASSPGQGPNTEAFF. The complete variable domain, with remaining parts taken from reference TRBV5-4 and TRBJ1-1, reads ETGVTQSPTHLIKTRGQQVTLRCSSQSGHNTVSWYQQALGQGPQFIFQYYREEENGRGNFPPRFSGLQFPNYSSELNVNALELDDSALYLCASSPGQGPNTEAFFGQGTRLTVV.

The chain links TRBV28 to TRBJ2-1, with 8 bases lining up with TRBD2. The CDR3 spans 18 residues. V dropped 5 bases and J dropped 2; count of bases not matched to a gene: 14. Germline CDR1 is MDHEN and CDR2 is SYDVKM. CDR3: CASSPLYTRGATYNEQFF. The CDR3 nucleotides are TGTGCCAGCAGTCCCCTTTACACGCGGGGGGCGACCTACAATGAGCAGTTCTTC. The full variable domain, rest sourced from reference TRBV28 and TRBJ2-1, is DVKVTQSSRYLVKRTGEKVFLECVQDMDHENMFWYRQDPGLGLRLIYFSYDVKMKEKGDIPEGYSVSREKKERFSLILESASTNQTSMYLCASSPLYTRGATYNEQFFGPGTRLTVL.

V gene TRBV15 combines with J gene TRBJ2-3, with 8 positions matching TRBD2. In germline, CDR1 is LNHNV, CDR2 YYDKDF (reference sequence). This CDR3 contains 14 residues. Trimming at V came to 0 bases and at J to 9 bases, leaving 5 bases not matched to a gene. The DNA of the CDR3 is TGTGCCACCAGCAGAGATACGGGACTAGAGACGCAGTATTTT. As protein: CATSRDTGLETQYF.

J is TRBJ1-2 and V is TRBV10-1, with a possible D match to TRBD1 (6 bases). The V and J ends lost 3 bases and 4 bases respectively, with 12 bases between them. The CDR3 is made up of 14 amino acids. Germline CDR1 WNHNN, CDR2 SYGVQD (reference sequence). CDR3 region: CASSEEGVGYGYTF. CDR3 DNA sequence: TGCGCCAGCAGTGAAGAGGGGGTCGGCTATGGCTACACCTTC.

V and J are TRBV21-1 and TRBJ2-1; TRBD2 is the table's D call and was not checked against the DNA. TRBV21-1 is a documented pseudogene. The CDR3 runs 13 residues. CDR3 sequence (DNA): TGTGCCAGCGAGGAGGGAATACACAATGAGCAGTTCTTC. It translates to CASEEGIHNEQFF.

The V gene is TRBV5-6, the J gene TRBJ2-7; maybe TRBD2 (5 bases). Germline values: CDR1 SGHDT, CDR2 YYEEEE. Deletions cut 4 bases from V and 3 bases from J, with 11 bases between. There are 13 residues in the CDR3. The CDR3 is CASSLDLIYEQYF. DNA for the CDR3: TGTGCCAGCAGCCTGGACTTGATCTACGAGCAGTACTTC.